The 24 T cell receptor beta chains below were found in one sample sequenced in a study of cytomegalovirus exposure and HLA in healthy donors. 13 Jbeta primers and 60 Vbeta primers were used for the PCR. TCRdb's copy holds only in-frame clones and misses some; the assay was immunoSEQ multiplex PCR. The table shows about 86,000 clones, with 70% to 85% occurring only once. The sequenced sample consisted of PBMCs. These receptors came from a man between 60 and 70 years old in good health and CMV-seronegative.

There are a few counts of this clone. The chain couples TRBV6-1 to TRBJ2-2; D is possibly TRBD1 (5 bases). V lost 7 bases and J 4 bases, leaving 16 bases between the germline ends. This CDR3 is 15 amino acids long. CDR1 is MNHNS and CDR2 is SASEGT in the germline V gene. CDR3: CASTTGEASTGELFF. The CDR3 DNA sequence: TGTGCCAGCACCACAGGAGAGGCGAGCACCGGGGAGCTGTTTTTT.

The V and J genes are TRBV2 and TRBJ2-7; tentative D call: TRBD1 (6 bases). Trimming removed 5 bases from V and 2 bases from J, with 7 bases in between. Per the germline V gene, CDR1 is SNHLY and CDR2 is FYNNEI. The CDR3 contains 12 residues. The DNA of the CDR3 is TGTGCCAGCAGTCGGACAGCCTACGAGCAGTACTTC. As protein: CASSRTAYEQYF. The full variable domain, in which reference TRBV2 and TRBJ2-7 provide the parts outside the CDR3, is EPEVTQTPSHQVTQMGQEVILRCVPISNHLYFYWYRQILGQKVEFLVSFYNNEISEKSEIFDDQFSVERPDGSNFTLKIRSTKLEDSAMYFCASSRTAYEQYFGPGTRLTVT.

The J gene is TRBJ2-1, the V gene TRBV27, with 10 nucleotides matching TRBD2. V gave up 5 bases and J gave up 1 base; unmatched junction bases: 8. The CDR3 covers 17 residues. Germline lookup yields CDR1 MNHEY and CDR2 SMNVEV (reference sequence). CDR3 protein: CASSTASGGVSYNEQFF. Here the CDR3 DNA reads TGTGCCAGCAGTACTGCTAGCGGGGGTGTATCCTACAATGAGCAGTTCTTC.

J is TRBJ1-4 and V is TRBV7-2; the D gene is possibly TRBD1 (6 bases). The CDR3 is 13 residues long. V lost 5 bases, J lost 8 bases, and 12 bases lay in between. The germline gives CDR1 SGHTA, CDR2 FQGNSA. The CDR3 nucleotides are TGTGCCAGCAGCGTCGACAGGCGGGAAAAACTGTTTTTT. It translates to CASSVDRREKLFF.

The chain uses TRBV7-9 and TRBJ2-1, with TRBD2 matching over 10 bases. This CDR3 contains 15 residues. The V gene's germline CDR1 is SEHNR and CDR2 FQNEAQ (reference sequence). Trimming at V came to 5 bases and at J to 4 bases, leaving 5 bases not matched to a gene. The CDR3 region is CASSETSGLYNEQFF. In DNA, the CDR3 is TGTGCCAGCAGCGAGACTAGCGGGCTATACAATGAGCAGTTCTTC.

The gene calls are TRBV28 and TRBJ2-1, with D possibly matching TRBD1 (6 bases). Germline V gene data show CDR1 as MDHEN and CDR2 as SYDVKM. V was pared by 4 bases and J by 4 bases, with 11 bases between. This CDR3 is built from 14 residues. CDR3 region: CASSWDKKYNEQFF. DNA of the CDR3: TGTGCCAGCAGTTGGGACAAAAAATACAATGAGCAGTTCTTC.

This chain connects TRBV15 to TRBJ2-1, with 8 bases aligning to TRBD1. V lost 5 bases, J lost 6 bases, and 9 bases stayed unmatched. CDR3 length: 15 amino acids. The germline V gene has CDR1 LNHNV and CDR2 YYDKDF (reference sequence). As DNA, the CDR3 is TGTGCCACCAGCGAAGACAGGGGTTGGGTCAATGAGCAGTTCTTC. Translation: CATSEDRGWVNEQFF.

The chain links TRBV19 to TRBJ1-5; 9 nucleotides align to TRBD1. Germline V gene lookup returns CDR1 LNHDA and CDR2 SQIVND (reference sequence). The length of the CDR3 is 15 residues. V dropped 6 bases and J dropped 0; count of bases not matched to a gene: 3. The CDR3 nucleotides are TGTGCCAGTAGAACGACAGGGGGTAGCAATCAGCCCCAGCATTTT. This translates into CASRTTGGSNQPQHF.

In this sample, this clone turned up a few times. The chain combines TRBV29-1 with TRBJ2-3, with 12 nucleotides matching TRBD2. V dropped 5 bases and J dropped 4; count of bases not matched to a gene: 10. Germline CDR1 SQVTM, CDR2 ANQGSEA. The CDR3 is 16 residues long. The chain's CDR3 is CSVPSGGARGPDTQYF. The DNA of the CDR3 is TGCAGCGTTCCTAGCGGGGGGGCCCGGGGGCCAGATACGCAGTATTTT.

Here the CDR3 DNA reads TGTGCCGTTACAAGGGGATCTGGAAACACCATATATTTT. It codes for CAVTRGSGNTIYF. The chain employs TRBV6-5 and TRBJ1-3; D might be TRBD1 (5 bases). Trimming took off 11 bases at V and 1 base at J, with 12 bases between the two ends. The CDR3 sequence is 13 residues long. Germline V gene data show CDR1 as MNHEY and CDR2 as SVGAGI.

The CDR3 is CASSPLTDRGRLFF. The CDR3, as DNA: TGCGCCAGCAGCCCCTTAACCGACAGGGGCAGACTGTTTTTT. The V call is TRBV4-3, the J call TRBJ1-4; 8 bases agree with TRBD1. The CDR3 has 14 residues. Germline V gene lookup returns CDR1 LGHNA and CDR2 YSLEER. J was trimmed by 13 bases and V by 4 bases; bases with no gene match: 11.

The rearrangement links TRBV5-4 to TRBJ2-4, with 7 bases identical to TRBD1. The V and J ends lost 4 bases and 8 bases, in that order; junction bases with no gene match: 6. Germline CDR1 reads SGHNT; CDR2 reads YYREEE (reference sequence). This CDR3 comprises 13 residues. As DNA, the CDR3 is TGTGCCAGCAGCCGAGGACAGGCAGACATTCAGTACTTC. Residues: CASSRGQADIQYF.

For the CDR3, the DNA is TGTGCCAGCAGCTTGATGGGACAGGGTGACAATCAGCCCCAGCATTTT. It specifies CASSLMGQGDNQPQHF. The J gene is TRBJ1-5, the V gene TRBV5-4, with 9 bases that match TRBD1. J gave up 3 bases and V 1 base, and 5 bases lay outside the gene matches. CDR3 length: 16 amino acids. Germline V gene data show CDR1 as SGHNT and CDR2 as YYREEE (reference sequence).

J is TRBJ1-4 and V is TRBV15, with unresolved D. Trimming removed 1 base from V and 8 bases from J, with 8 bases in between. CDR3 size: 13 residues. Germline assignment: CDR1 LNHNV and CDR2 YYDKDF (reference sequence). In DNA, the CDR3 is TGTGCCACCAGCAGAGCGGGTCGGGAAAAACTGTTTTTT. It specifies CATSRAGREKLFF.

The chain joins TRBV14 to TRBJ1-1, with D possibly being TRBD1 (6 bases). The CDR3 extends over 19 amino acids. Between the trimmed V and J ends, which lost 4 bases and 2 bases, there was a span of 26 bases. Germline V gene sequence: CDR1 SGHDN, CDR2 FVKESK. The CDR3 DNA follows: TGTGCCAGCAGCCCGGTTCTCCAGAGGAAAACAGGGCTTAACACTGAAGCTTTCTTT. Encoded protein: CASSPVLQRKTGLNTEAFF. The complete variable domain, with remaining parts taken from reference TRBV14 and TRBJ1-1, reads EAGVTQFPSHSVIEKGQTVTLRCDPISGHDNLYWYRRVMGKEIKFLLHFVKESKQDESGMPNNRFLAERTGGTYSTLKVQPAELEDSGVYFCASSPVLQRKTGLNTEAFFGQGTRLTVV.

The chain has TRBV7-8 and TRBJ1-6, with D possibly matching TRBD1 (5 bases). Looked up from germline, CDR1 is SGHVS and CDR2 is FQNEAQ. Trimming shortened V by 7 bases and J by 2 bases, and 15 bases separated the two germline ends. This CDR3 is 16 amino acids long. CDR3 sequence: CASTQVRVPYNSPLHF. The CDR3 DNA follows: TGTGCCAGCACCCAAGTCAGGGTCCCCTATAATTCACCCCTCCACTTT. Full variable domain (outside the CDR3, taken from reference TRBV7-8 and TRBJ1-6): GAGVSQSPRYKVAKRGQDVALRCDPISGHVSLFWYQQALGQGPEFLTYFQNEAQLDKSGLPSDRFFAERPEGSVSTLKIQRTQQEDSAVYLCASTQVRVPYNSPLHFGNGTRLTVT.

This clone occurred once. This chain joins TRBV4-3 and TRBJ1-2; possible D gene TRBD1, 6 bases. The CDR3 is 15 amino acids. Per germline, CDR1 LGHNA and CDR2 YSLEER. Trimming removed 4 bases from V and 0 bases from J, with 12 bases in between. The CDR3 here is CASSPQGYTNYGYTF. The CDR3 coding sequence is TGCGCCAGCAGCCCACAGGGCTACACTAACTATGGCTACACCTTC.

A few counts support this clone. J is TRBJ1-4 and V is TRBV28; TRBD1 might be the D (6 bases). Germline assignment: CDR1 MDHEN and CDR2 SYDVKM. Trimming cost V 4 bases and J 0 bases, with 15 bases left between them. The CDR3 covers 17 residues. CDR3 nucleotide sequence: TGTGCCAGCAGTTCCCACGCGGGGGCCGCAACTAATGAAAAACTGTTTTTT. Its translation is CASSSHAGAATNEKLFF.

This clone was detected only a few times. The chain combines TRBV19 with TRBJ1-5; 7 nucleotides agree with TRBD1. Looked up from germline, CDR1 is LNHDA and CDR2 is SQIVND (reference sequence). After removal of 3 bases from V and 1 base from J, the junction contained 12 bases not matched to a gene. CDR3 size: 18 residues. CDR3 amino acids: CASSINRGSAGSNQPQHF. The CDR3 DNA reads TGTGCCAGTAGTATTAACAGGGGATCAGCAGGGAGCAATCAGCCCCAGCATTTT.

The chain has TRBV11-2 and TRBJ1-3; TRBD1 might be the D (6 bases). From germline, CDR1 is SGHAT and CDR2 FQNNGV. The CDR3 runs to 14 residues. With 1 base removed from V and 5 bases from J, the gap between germline ends came to 9 bases. The CDR3: CASSLGTARNTIYF. CDR3 sequence (DNA): TGTGCCAGCAGCTTAGGGACAGCAAGAAACACCATATATTTT.

This clone was seen a handful of times. This chain connects TRBV12-5 to TRBJ2-5, with 7 bases matching TRBD2. CDR3 length: 13 residues. The germline V gene has CDR1 LGHNT and CDR2 FRNRAP. V lost 1 base and J lost 7; bases outside the gene matches: 3. The chain's CDR3 is CASGLGTRVTQYF. The CDR3 nucleotides are TGTGCTAGTGGTTTGGGGACTAGAGTGACCCAGTACTTC. Based on the CDR3 plus reference TRBV12-5 and TRBJ2-5, the full variable domain is DARVTQTPRHKVTEMGQEVTMRCQPILGHNTVFWYRQTMMQGLELLAYFRNRAPLDDSGMPKDRFSAEMPDATLATLKIQPSEPRDSAVYFCASGLGTRVTQYFGPGTRLLVL.

The chain links TRBV6-1 to TRBJ2-7; D gene uncertain. The CDR3 has 13 residues. The germline gives CDR1 MNHNS, CDR2 SASEGT. Trimming took 3 bases from V and 0 from J, leaving 6 bases between them. The CDR3 is CASSEIGSYEQYF. DNA of the CDR3: TGTGCCAGCAGTGAGATCGGCTCCTACGAGCAGTACTTC.

V usage is TRBV5-4 and J usage is TRBJ2-7; TRBD2 matches 8 bases. The CDR3 consists of 18 residues. The J segment lost 5 bases and the V segment lost 3 bases, leaving 19 bases of the junction unmatched. From germline, CDR1 is SGHNT and CDR2 YYREEE (reference sequence). The CDR3 DNA reads TGTGCCAGCAGCTCCCCCCGGGGGGGGACGATCAACAGGGACGAGCAGTACTTC. It encodes CASSSPRGGTINRDEQYF.

This chain connects TRBV27 to TRBJ2-5, with TRBD2 matching 7 bases. V lost 6 bases to trimming and J lost 5 bases; unmatched junction nucleotides: 12. Germline V gene lookup returns CDR1 MNHEY and CDR2 SMNVEV (reference sequence). The CDR3 runs to 15 residues. The CDR3 nucleotides read TGTGCCAGCAGACCCAATTCGGCGGGGGTGGAGACCCAGTACTTC. This codes for CASRPNSAGVETQYF.